These 10 T cell receptor beta chains were all obtained from the same sample, sequenced in a study of shared clonotypes between healthy human individuals. Some clones are missing from TCRdb's copy, which holds only in-frame ones; the method was immunoSEQ multiplex PCR. The sample shows about 2.4 million clones, under 95% of them seen only once. What was sequenced was naive CD4+ T cells from PBMCs. Subset described: CD45RA+ positively selected. These receptor sequences come from a man aged 18 to 30 in good health. Some clones in this sample may be carry-over from other donors' samples.

Notes on this clone: This sample also contains other DNA sequences that code for the same CDR3. CDR3 coding DNA: TGTGCCAGCAATAGGGGACAGGGGAATCAGCCCCAGCATTTT. This codes for CASNRGQGNQPQHF. V is TRBV2 and J is TRBJ1-5; 10 nucleotides align to TRBD1. V lost 7 bases to trimming and J lost 4 bases; unmatched junction nucleotides: 4. The CDR3 contains 14 residues. Germline V lookup: CDR1 SNHLY, CDR2 FYNNEI.

CDR3 nucleotide sequence: TGTGCCAGCAGTCTCGCCCGGGGCTATGGCTACACCTTC. Its translation is CASSLARGYGYTF. The chain employs TRBV28 and TRBJ1-2; no definite D call. Germline V gene sequence: CDR1 MDHEN, CDR2 SYDVKM. Between the trimmed V and J ends, which lost 5 bases and 4 bases, there was a span of 11 bases. The CDR3 contains 13 residues.

J is TRBJ2-7 and V is TRBV6-1; TRBD2 agrees at 10 bases. Germline loops: CDR1 MNHNS, CDR2 SASEGT. Trimming cost V 8 bases and J 3 bases; bases outside gene matches: 7. CDR3 length equals 14 residues. The CDR3 bases are TGTGCCAGCGATAGCGGGGGGCGGGGCTACGAGCAGTACTTC. Amino acids: CASDSGGRGYEQYF.

CDR3 amino acids: CASRMGQLNEKLFF. CDR3 nucleotide sequence: TGCGCCAGCAGAATGGGACAGCTTAATGAAAAACTGTTTTTT. The chain is built from TRBV5-1 and TRBJ1-4, with 7 bases lining up with TRBD1. The CDR3 totals 14 residues. The V and J ends lost 5 bases and 4 bases, in that order; junction bases with no gene match: 5. The germline V gene has CDR1 SGHRS and CDR2 YFSETQ.

V gene TRBV15 combines with J gene TRBJ1-1, with D hard to call. CDR1 and CDR2 (germline): LNHNV, YYDKDF (reference sequence). This CDR3 region has 14 residues. Trimming took off 0 bases at V and 1 base at J, with 6 bases between the two ends. The CDR3 region is CATSRDLRNTEAFF. The CDR3 bases are TGTGCCACCAGCAGAGATCTACGGAACACTGAAGCTTTCTTT. Full variable domain (missing parts from reference TRBV15 and TRBJ1-1): DAMVIQNPRYQVTQFGKPVTLSCSQTLNHNVMYWYQQKSSQAPKLLFHYYDKDFNNEADTPDNFQSRRPNTSFCFLDIRSPGLGDTAMYLCATSRDLRNTEAFFGQGTRLTVV.

This clone was observed a handful of times. J is TRBJ1-4 and V is TRBV27, with a possible D match to TRBD1 (5 bases). The CDR3 sequence is 15 residues long. The V end was cut by 6 bases, the J end by 2 bases, with 13 bases between. Germline V gene sequence: CDR1 MNHEY, CDR2 SMNVEV (reference sequence). Here the CDR3 DNA reads TGTGCCAGCAGGGGACGTCGGGGGACTAATGAAAAACTGTTTTTT. Its translation: CASRGRRGTNEKLFF.

CDR3: CASSAGTGANVLTF. CDR3 nucleotide sequence: TGTGCCAGCAGCGCAGGTACCGGGGCCAACGTCCTGACTTTC. The rearrangement joins TRBV27 to TRBJ2-6, with D unresolved. The CDR3 consists of 14 residues. The germline CDR1 and CDR2 sequences are MNHEY and SMNVEV (reference sequence). With 6 bases removed from V and 4 bases from J, the gap between germline ends came to 10 bases.

This clone was detected once. The rearrangement uses TRBV5-1 and TRBJ1-4; no firm D call. V lost 1 base and J 0 bases, leaving 4 bases between the germline ends. The CDR3 is made up of 14 amino acids. The V gene's germline CDR1 is SGHRS and CDR2 YFSETQ. The DNA of the CDR3 is TGCGCCAGCAGCTTGTACTCAACTAATGAAAAACTGTTTTTT. The encoded protein is CASSLYSTNEKLFF.

The CDR3 is CASNHGQGANEKLFF. The CDR3 nucleotides are TGTGCCAGCAACCACGGACAGGGGGCTAATGAAAAACTGTTTTTT. V and J are TRBV6-5 and TRBJ1-4; TRBD1 agrees at 10 bases. Germline V gene lookup returns CDR1 MNHEY and CDR2 SVGAGI. The CDR3 covers 15 residues. V shed 7 bases and J 3 bases; nucleotides not matched to a gene: 5.

Regarding this clone: At the DNA level, this CDR3 is encoded by other sequences in the same sample as well. The chain links TRBV5-1 to TRBJ2-3; D not resolved. Deletions cut 4 bases from V and 2 bases from J, with 5 bases between. CDR1 and CDR2 (germline): SGHRS, YFSETQ. The length of the CDR3 is 12 residues. The CDR3 sequence: CASSAVTDTQYF. The CDR3 DNA reads TGCGCCAGCAGCGCGGTCACAGATACGCAGTATTTT.